These T cell receptor beta chains were read from a single sample in a study of T-cell reconstitution after alpha-beta-depleted transplantation in children. TCRdb reprocessed the PCR reads via MiXCR and lists one record per CDR3 protein. The table includes about 900,000 distinct CDR3 sequences, about 29% detected once. This specimen consisted of PBMCs, mostly from graft donor cells, obtained 360 days after TCRalphabeta/CD19-depleted stem cell transplant. The receptors stem from a boy under three years old who had a stem cell transplant for SCID, so the T cells may come from the graft donor. The CDR3 runs from the conserved cysteine through the conserved F or W. A D gene is named only where the DNA matches it firmly. Not all rows give a size; the values are once, few, many and, for expanded clones, a class.

D: -
size: once
V: TRBV27
J: TRBJ2-5
DNA: TGTGCCAGCAGTTTACCAAGACGGGCTTGGGAGACCCAGTACTTC
CDR3: CASSLPRRAWETQYF

D: -
size: few
V: TRBV28
J: TRBJ2-7
DNA: TGTGCCAGCAGTGCCATCTCCTACGAGCAGTACTTC
CDR3: CASSAISYEQYF

D: -
size: -
V: TRBV20-1
J: TRBJ1-1
DNA: TGCAGTGCCAGGAGCCATGGACAGATAAACACTGAAGCTTTCTTT
CDR3: CSARSHGQINTEAFF

D: -
size: -
V: TRBV20-1
J: TRBJ2-5
DNA: TGCAGTGCTAGCATCCCTCAGGAGACCCAGTACTTC
CDR3: CSASIPQETQYF

D: -
size: few
V: TRBV7-9
J: TRBJ2-3
DNA: TGTGCCAGCAGCTTATTCTTGGACGATACGCAGTATTTT
CDR3: CASSLFLDDTQYF

D: TRBD2
size: few
V: TRBV6-2/TRBV6-3
J: TRBJ2-3
DNA: TGTGCCAGCAGTATTACTTCTAGCGGGGGCCGCAATACGCAGTATTTT
CDR3: CASSITSSGGRNTQYF

D: -
size: once
V: TRBV7-2
J: TRBJ2-7
DNA: TGTGCCAGCAGCTCTTTTGACAGAGACGAGCAGTACTTC
CDR3: CASSSFDRDEQYF

D: -
size: -
V: TRBV28
J: TRBJ1-6
DNA: TGTGCCAGCAGCCAAAGGGACTCCTATAATTCACCCCTCCACTTT
CDR3: CASSQRDSYNSPLHF

D: -
size: -
V: TRBV12-3/TRBV12-4
J: TRBJ2-7
DNA: TGTGCCAGCAGTTCGGGCCCCGGTGGGCGGGACTACGAGCAGTACTTC
CDR3: CASSSGPGGRDYEQYF

D: TRBD2
size: many
V: TRBV20-1
J: TRBJ2-1
DNA: TGCAGTGCTAGAGATCTCCTAGCGGGGACCAATGAGCAGTTCTTC
CDR3: CSARDLLAGTNEQFF

D: -
size: -
V: TRBV2
J: TRBJ1-1
DNA: TGTGCCAGCAGACAGGTTCTGAACACTGAAGCTTTCTTT
CDR3: CASRQVLNTEAFF

D: -
size: -
V: TRBV6-1
J: TRBJ2-4
DNA: TGTGCCAGCACCGGACATTTCATAGCCAAAAACATTCAGTACTTC
CDR3: CASTGHFIAKNIQYF

D: -
size: -
V: TRBV7-6
J: TRBJ1-1
DNA: TGTGCCAGCAGCCTTGGTGGCCCTCGGGCAGGCACTGAAGCTTTCTTT
CDR3: CASSLGGPRAGTEAFF

D: -
size: few
V: TRBV4-3
J: TRBJ2-1
DNA: TGCGCCAGCAGCCAAGATAAAGGATCCGGCAGGGTCTCCTACAATGAGCAGTTCTTC
CDR3: CASSQDKGSGRVSYNEQFF

D: TRBD2
size: -
V: TRBV5-1
J: TRBJ2-2
DNA: TGCGCCAGCAGCTTGAGGGGACTAGCGGGGGCCTCCACCGGGGAGCTGTTTTTT
CDR3: CASSLRGLAGASTGELFF

D: -
size: many
V: TRBV12-3/TRBV12-4
J: TRBJ2-2
DNA: TGTGCCAGCAGTTATACCGGGGAGCTGTTTTTT
CDR3: CASSYTGELFF

D: TRBD1
size: many
V: TRBV28
J: TRBJ2-7
DNA: TGTGCCAGCAGTTTCTCCGGGACAGGGGTCTCCGAGCAGTACTTC
CDR3: CASSFSGTGVSEQYF

D: TRBD2
size: -
V: TRBV5-5
J: TRBJ2-3
DNA: TGTGCCAGCAGACTAGCGGGGGGCCCCCCTACAGATACGCAGTATTTT
CDR3: CASRLAGGPPTDTQYF

D: -
size: once
V: TRBV2
J: TRBJ1-2
DNA: TGTGCCAGCAGTGAAGCGCTGAAGGGCGGTCCTAACTATGGCTACACCTTC
CDR3: CASSEALKGGPNYGYTF